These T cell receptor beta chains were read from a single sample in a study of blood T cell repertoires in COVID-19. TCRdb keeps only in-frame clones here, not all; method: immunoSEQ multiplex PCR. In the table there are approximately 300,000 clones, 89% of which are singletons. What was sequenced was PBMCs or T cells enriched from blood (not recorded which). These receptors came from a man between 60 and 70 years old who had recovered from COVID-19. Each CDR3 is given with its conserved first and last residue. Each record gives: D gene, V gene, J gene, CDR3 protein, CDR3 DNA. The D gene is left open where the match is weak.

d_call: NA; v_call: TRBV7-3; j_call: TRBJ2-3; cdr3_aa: CASSLTRESWDTQYF; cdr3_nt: TGTGCCAGCAGCTTAACGCGGGAATCGTGGGATACGCAGTATTTT
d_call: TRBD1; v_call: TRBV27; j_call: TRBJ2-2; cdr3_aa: CASKLRGLDTGELFF; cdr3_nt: TGTGCCAGCAAACTGAGGGGGCTGGACACCGGGGAGCTGTTTTTT
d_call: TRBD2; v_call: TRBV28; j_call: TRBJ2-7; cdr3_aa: CASSLSAGAYEQYF; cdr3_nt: TGTGCCAGCAGTTTGTCGGCGGGAGCCTACGAGCAGTACTTC
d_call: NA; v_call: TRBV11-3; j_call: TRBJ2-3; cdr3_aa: CASSPEWVSDTQYF; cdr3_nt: TGTGCCAGCAGCCCGGAGTGGGTATCAGATACGCAGTATTTT
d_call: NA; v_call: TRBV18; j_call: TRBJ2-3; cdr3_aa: CASSPPMGRDTDTQYF; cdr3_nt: TGTGCCAGCTCACCACCGATGGGGCGCGACACAGATACGCAGTATTTT
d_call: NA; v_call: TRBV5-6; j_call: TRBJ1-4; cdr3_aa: CASSLYGGANEKLFF; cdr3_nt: TGTGCCAGCAGCTTGTATGGCGGGGCTAATGAAAAACTGTTTTTT
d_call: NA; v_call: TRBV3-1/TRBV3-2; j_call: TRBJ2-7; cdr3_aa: CASSQGLSPSEQYF; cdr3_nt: TGTGCCAGCAGCCAAGGACTTAGCCCGTCCGAGCAGTACTTC
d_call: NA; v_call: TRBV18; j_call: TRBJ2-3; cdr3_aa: CASSNQAGTDTQYF; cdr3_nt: TGTGCCAGCTCTAATCAAGCTGGCACAGATACGCAGTATTTT
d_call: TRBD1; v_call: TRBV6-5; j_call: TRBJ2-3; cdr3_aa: CASNRDRGADTQYF; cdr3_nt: TGTGCCAGCAATCGGGACAGGGGCGCAGATACGCAGTATTTT
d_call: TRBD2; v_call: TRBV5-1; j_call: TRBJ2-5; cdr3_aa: CASSLQLAGGEETQYF; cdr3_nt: TGCGCCAGCAGCTTGCAACTAGCGGGAGGTGAAGAGACCCAGTACTTC